Listed here are 17 T cell receptor beta chains from one sample, sequenced in a study of blood T cell repertoires in COVID-19. Generated by immunoSEQ multiplex PCR, the TCRdb table keeps only in-frame clones and is missing some. The sample consists of approximately 330,000 clones, roughly 91% of them appearing once. What was sequenced was PBMCs or T cells enriched from blood (not recorded which). The receptors here all came from a woman aged 25 to 39 who had recovered from COVID-19.

The chain uses TRBV15 and TRBJ2-2; no reliable D call. The germline V gene has CDR1 LNHNV and CDR2 YYDKDF (reference sequence). This CDR3 is built from 13 residues. V lost 0 bases to trimming and J lost 6 bases, with 5 bases between them. The DNA of the CDR3 is TGTGCCACCAGCAGAGATCTTGCCGGGGAGCTGTTTTTT. Its protein product is CATSRDLAGELFF.

The chain links TRBV4-2 to TRBJ1-2, with D possibly TRBD1 on 5 matching bases. The V and J ends lost 0 bases and 6 bases respectively, with 17 bases between them. CDR1 is LGHNA, CDR2 YNFKEQ, per germline. This CDR3 is 16 amino acids long. CDR3 protein: CASSQEIGAGHNGYTF. The CDR3, as DNA: TGTGCCAGCAGCCAAGAAATCGGCGCAGGGCATAATGGCTACACCTTC.

This clone was seen a handful of times. V gene TRBV10-3 combines with J gene TRBJ1-1; D ambiguous. Trimming took off 4 bases at V and 2 bases at J, with 11 bases between the two ends. The V gene's germline CDR1 is ENHRY and CDR2 SYGVKD. The CDR3 extends over 14 amino acids. The CDR3 loop reads CAISVREPNTEAFF. The DNA for the CDR3 is TGTGCCATCAGTGTAAGAGAACCTAACACTGAAGCTTTCTTT.

The gene calls are TRBV7-2 and TRBJ2-7; D is perhaps TRBD2 (6 bases). V was pared by 1 base and J by 4 bases, with 11 bases between. Germline values: CDR1 SGHTA, CDR2 FQGNSA. This CDR3 has 14 amino acids. The CDR3 coding sequence is TGTGCCAGCAGCTTAGGCGGGGAAAGGTACGAGCAGTACTTC. This gives the protein CASSLGGERYEQYF. The full variable domain, completed using reference TRBV7-2 and TRBJ2-7, is GAGVSQSPSNKVTEKGKDVELRCDPISGHTALYWYRQSLGQGLEFLIYFQGNSAPDKSGLPSDRFSAERTGGSVSTLTIQRTQQEDSAVYLCASSLGGERYEQYFGPGTRLTVT.

V and J are TRBV12-5 and TRBJ1-5, with D perhaps TRBD1 (6 bases). The CDR3 is 15 residues long. Trimming cost V 1 base and J 5 bases, with 12 bases left between them. Germline values: CDR1 LGHNT, CDR2 FRNRAP. Here the CDR3 reads CASGLGHRVHQPQHF. In DNA form, the CDR3 reads TGTGCTAGTGGTTTGGGTCACAGGGTCCATCAGCCCCAGCATTTT.

The CDR3 nucleotides read TGTGCCACCAGCAGAGTCACCAGGGGGATCAATCAGCCCCAGCATTTT. Translated, it gives CATSRVTRGINQPQHF. The chain carries TRBV15 and TRBJ1-5; TRBD1 aligns across 7 bases. Unmatched junction bases numbered 6, after V lost 1 base and J lost 3 bases. The germline gives CDR1 LNHNV, CDR2 YYDKDF (reference sequence). The CDR3 contains 16 residues.

The chain recombines TRBV7-9 with TRBJ1-1, with TRBD1 matching over 12 bases. The CDR3 length is 14 residues. CDR1 and CDR2 from the germline V gene are SEHNR and FQNEAQ (reference sequence). V shed 5 bases, J shed 8 bases, and the junction held 6 bases outside the gene matches. The CDR3 bases are TGTGCCAGCAGCCTGGGACAGGGGGCTTCGGAAGCTTTCTTT. Encoded protein: CASSLGQGASEAFF. The whole variable domain, filled in from reference TRBV7-9 and TRBJ1-1, reads DTGVSQNPRHKITKRGQNVTFRCDPISEHNRLYWYRQTLGQGPEFLTYFQNEAQLEKSRLLSDRFSAERPKGSFSTLEIQRTEQGDSAMYLCASSLGQGASEAFFGQGTRLTVV.

This rearrangement joins TRBV7-9 to TRBJ2-1; 7 positions match TRBD1. There are 15 residues in the CDR3. V shed 1 base, J shed 5 bases, and the junction held 5 bases outside the gene matches. CDR1 and CDR2 (germline): SEHNR, FQNEAQ (reference sequence). The CDR3 nucleotides read TGTGCCAGCAGCTTAGTAGGGGGCGCCCACAATGAGCAGTTCTTC. As protein: CASSLVGGAHNEQFF.

This clone was seen more than once but under ten times. The V call is TRBV27, the J call TRBJ1-2, with no clear D. The CDR3 has 15 amino acids. Trimming removed 4 bases at V and 8 bases at J, with 20 bases between. Looked up from germline, CDR1 is MNHEY and CDR2 is SMNVEV (reference sequence). This chain's CDR3 is CASSSTPVDRVGYTF. Written as DNA, the CDR3 is TGTGCCAGCAGTTCGACCCCTGTCGACCGGGTGGGCTACACCTTC.

The chain recombines TRBV7-9 with TRBJ2-7, with 12 bases matching TRBD1. The CDR3 loop spans 16 amino acids. CDR1 SEHNR and CDR2 FQNEAQ come from the germline V gene (reference sequence). V gave up 5 bases and J gave up 7 bases; unmatched junction bases: 12. This CDR3 is CASSRGVGTGGREQYF. CDR3 nucleotides: TGTGCCAGCAGCCGAGGGGTTGGGACAGGGGGCAGGGAGCAGTACTTC.

The rearrangement joins TRBV19 to TRBJ1-4, with TRBD1 identical over 10 bases. J gave up 3 bases and V 8 bases, and 9 bases lay outside the gene matches. The CDR3 has 16 residues. The V gene's germline CDR1 is LNHDA and CDR2 SQIVND (reference sequence). The CDR3 protein is CASGVRDRGPNEKLFF. The CDR3 nucleotides are TGTGCCAGTGGAGTGAGGGACAGGGGACCTAATGAAAAACTGTTTTTT.

This clone was seen a single time. This chain links TRBV29-1 with TRBJ2-7; 11 bases agree with TRBD2. V dropped 1 base and J dropped 7; count of bases not matched to a gene: 9. The CDR3 sequence is 15 residues long. Germline loops: CDR1 SQVTM, CDR2 ANQGSEA. The CDR3 region has the DNA TGCAGCGTTGAAGGACTAGCGGGACTCGTGGGAGAGCAGTACTTC. It translates to CSVEGLAGLVGEQYF.

V is TRBV7-2 and J is TRBJ2-7, with D perhaps matching TRBD2 (5 bases). This CDR3 spans 16 amino acids. Trimming took off 4 bases at V and 3 bases at J, with 19 bases between the two ends. Germline CDR1 SGHTA, CDR2 FQGNSA. CDR3 sequence: CASSSNKRSAGYEQYF. Written as DNA, the CDR3 is TGTGCCAGCAGCTCCAACAAACGATCCGCGGGCTACGAGCAGTACTTC.

The rearrangement uses TRBV11-2 and TRBJ2-1, with TRBD2 identical over 10 bases. This CDR3 has 15 residues. V shed 3 bases, J shed 5 bases, and the junction held 4 bases outside the gene matches. Germline CDR1 and CDR2: SGHAT and FQNNGV. The CDR3 region is CASSFGLAENNEQFF. DNA for the CDR3: TGTGCCAGCAGCTTTGGACTAGCGGAGAACAATGAGCAGTTCTTC.

In its sample, this clone was seen a few times. The J gene is TRBJ2-3, the V gene TRBV7-2; the match to TRBD2 covers 9 bases. Germline lookup yields CDR1 SGHTA and CDR2 FQGNSA. V was pared by 6 bases and J by 4 bases, with 2 bases of the junction left unmatched. This CDR3 region has 13 residues. The CDR3 loop is CASRRLAADTQYF. The CDR3 DNA reads as TGTGCCAGCAGACGACTAGCGGCAGATACGCAGTATTTT.

This sequence joins TRBV18 and TRBJ1-5; D is ambiguous. Germline values: CDR1 KGHSH, CDR2 LQKENI. CDR3 length: 13 residues. Deletions cut 3 bases from V and 0 bases from J, with 3 bases between. CDR3 residues: CASSPYSNQPQHF. As DNA, the CDR3 is TGTGCCAGCTCACCGTATAGCAATCAGCCCCAGCATTTT.

The rearrangement joins TRBV28 to TRBJ1-1; TRBD1 matches at 8 bases. The junction had 15 bases not matched to a gene; V was cut back by 7 bases and J by 5 bases. The CDR3 has 16 residues. The germline gives CDR1 MDHEN, CDR2 SYDVKM. Here the CDR3 reads CASTMTIGTGRTEAFF. The CDR3 DNA is TGTGCCAGCACAATGACTATAGGGACAGGTCGGACTGAAGCTTTCTTT.